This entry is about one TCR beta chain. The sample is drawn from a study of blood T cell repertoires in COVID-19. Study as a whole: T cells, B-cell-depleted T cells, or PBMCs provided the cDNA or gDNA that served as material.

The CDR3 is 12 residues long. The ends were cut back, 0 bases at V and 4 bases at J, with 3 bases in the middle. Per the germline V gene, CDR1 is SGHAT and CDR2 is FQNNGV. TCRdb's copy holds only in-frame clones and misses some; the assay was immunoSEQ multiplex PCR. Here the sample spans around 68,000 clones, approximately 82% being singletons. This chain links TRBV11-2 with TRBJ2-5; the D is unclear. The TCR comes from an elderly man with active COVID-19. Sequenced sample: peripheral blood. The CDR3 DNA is TGTGCCAGCAGCTTAGATCGAGAGACCCAGTACTTC. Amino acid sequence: CASSLDRETQYF.